In this sample, the clone carrying this T cell receptor (beta chain) is medium-sized. Its antigen is not identified. This record comes from a study of PD-1 blockade in classical Hodgkin lymphoma. Study-level points and caveats: Complete responders' diversity at baseline resembled that of newly diagnosed patients.

Some clones are missing from TCRdb's copy, which holds only in-frame ones; the method was immunoSEQ multiplex PCR. The top ten hold roughly 20% of the sample, which has tens of thousands of clones, about four fifths seen once. This sample's time point: cycle 4 day 1 (C4D1), after more than five weeks of nivolumab. Every patient relapsed after autologous stem cell transplantation, and brentuximab vedotin exposure varied. The origin of this receptor is a human donor with classical Hodgkin lymphoma. The material sequenced was peripheral blood mononuclear cells (PBMCs), taken before the fourth cycle of nivolumab.

The CDR3 coding sequence is TGTGCCAGCAGTGAGACCAACAGGGGGTACGAGCAGTACTTC. This encodes CASSETNRGYEQYF. This sequence joins TRBV25-1 and TRBJ2-7; TRBD1 matches 8 bases. Germline V gene sequence: CDR1 MGHDK, CDR2 SYGVNS. V lost 3 bases to trimming and J lost 4 bases; unmatched junction nucleotides: 5. The CDR3 is made up of 14 amino acids.